This TCR beta chain was sequenced for a study of cytomegalovirus exposure and HLA in healthy donors. Looking at the study overall: The study's early data release held about 85 million unique TCRs from HLA-typed donors.

As concerns this clone: What it binds is unknown.

The CDR3 totals 12 residues. The germline gives CDR1 SEHNR, CDR2 FQNEAQ (reference sequence). Trimming removed 5 bases at V and 7 bases at J, with 11 bases between. General study points: Rare sequences made up most TCRs, while some public TCRs were found in many donors. A later analysis showed TCR association rates differing by HLA locus, peaking at DRB1 and lowest at HLA-C. Associated with cytomegalovirus, according to the listing, were some 150 TCR beta chains.

PCR employed 60 Vbeta and 13 Jbeta primers. Here immunoSEQ multiplex PCR was the method, and the copy in TCRdb shows in-frame clones only, minus some. The table counts roughly 100,000 clones; 3% to 3.5% lies in the top ten. The sample consisted of PBMCs. The clonotype was recovered from a man aged 35 to 55 in good health and CMV-seronegative. The V and J genes are TRBV7-9 and TRBJ1-2; no clear D gene. This CDR3 reads CASSPDSGGYTF. The CDR3, as DNA: TGTGCCAGCAGCCCGGACTCGGGTGGCTACACCTTC.